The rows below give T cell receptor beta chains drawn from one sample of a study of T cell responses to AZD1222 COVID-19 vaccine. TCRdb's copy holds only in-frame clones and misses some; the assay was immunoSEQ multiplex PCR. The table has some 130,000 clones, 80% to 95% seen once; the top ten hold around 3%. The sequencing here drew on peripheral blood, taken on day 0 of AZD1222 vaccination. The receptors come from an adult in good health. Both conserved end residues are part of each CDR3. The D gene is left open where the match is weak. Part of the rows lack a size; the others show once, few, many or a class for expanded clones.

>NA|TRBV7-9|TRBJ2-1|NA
TGTGCCAGCACCACGGGAGACCTTCAGTTCTTC
CASTTGDLQFF
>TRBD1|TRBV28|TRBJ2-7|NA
TGTGCCAGCAGAGAAACAGGGGGCGCGTTCTACGAGCAGTACTTC
CASRETGGAFYEQYF
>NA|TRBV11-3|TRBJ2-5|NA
TGTGCCAGCAGCTTAGATATCGGCCGGTGGGAGACCCAGTACTTC
CASSLDIGRWETQYF
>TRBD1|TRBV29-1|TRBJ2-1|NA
TGCAGCGCTGGGGGAAGACAGGGAGTCTCCTACAATGAGCAGTTCTTC
CSAGGRQGVSYNEQFF
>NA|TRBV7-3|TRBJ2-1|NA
TGTGCCAGCAGCTTAACAGGGAGCTCCTACAATGAGCAGTTCTTC
CASSLTGSSYNEQFF
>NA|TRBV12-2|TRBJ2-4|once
TGTGCAAGTCGCTTGGGGCCTTCGGCCAAAAACATTCAGTACTTC
CASRLGPSAKNIQYF
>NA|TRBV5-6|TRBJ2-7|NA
TGTGCCAGCAGCTTTGGCCCGGGTTCCGAGCAGTACTTC
CASSFGPGSEQYF
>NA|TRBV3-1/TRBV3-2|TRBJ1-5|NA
TGTGCCAGCAGTCTCAGTTGGGACAATCAGCCCCAGCATTTT
CASSLSWDNQPQHF
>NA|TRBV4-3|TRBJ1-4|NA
TGCGCCAGCAGCCAAGATTTGAGGGAGGATGAAAAACTGTTTTTT
CASSQDLREDEKLFF
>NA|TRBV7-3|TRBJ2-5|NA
TGTGCCAGCAGCTTAGGTGGGGATGAGACCCAGTACTTC
CASSLGGDETQYF
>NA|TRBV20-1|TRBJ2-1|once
TGCAGTGCTACCGGGATTGAGCAGTTCTTC
CSATGIEQFF
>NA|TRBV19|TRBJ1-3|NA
TGTGCCAGTAGTTACCGGCGGGGGTCGGGAAACACCATATATTTT
CASSYRRGSGNTIYF
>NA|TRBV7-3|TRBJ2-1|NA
TGTGCCAGCACCAGAGGTGGGATCAGCTCCTACAATGAGCAGTTCTTC
CASTRGGISSYNEQFF
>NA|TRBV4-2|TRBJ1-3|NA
TGTGCCAGCAGCCAAGGAGAAGGGGCCCGCTCTGGAAACACCATATATTTT
CASSQGEGARSGNTIYF
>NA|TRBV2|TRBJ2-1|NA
TGTGCCAGCAGTGAGGCGGGCACCTACAATGAGCAGTTCTTC
CASSEAGTYNEQFF
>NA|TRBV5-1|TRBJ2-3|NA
TGCGCCAGCAGCTTAGGGGATACGCAGTATTTT
CASSLGDTQYF
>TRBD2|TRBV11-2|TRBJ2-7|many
TGTGCCAGCAGATTAGTGGGACTAGCCCTCGGCGAGCAGTACTTC
CASRLVGLALGEQYF
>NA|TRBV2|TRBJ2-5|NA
TGTGCCAGCAGTGAAGCGCGGGAGACCCAGTACTTC
CASSEARETQYF
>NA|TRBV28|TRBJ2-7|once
TGTGCCAGCAAGGAGGCAGTTATTCCCTACGAGCAGTACTTC
CASKEAVIPYEQYF
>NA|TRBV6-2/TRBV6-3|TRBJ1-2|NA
TGTGCCAGCAGCCCGACGGCCTGGGGGTATGGCTACACCTTC
CASSPTAWGYGYTF
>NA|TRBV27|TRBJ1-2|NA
TGTGCCAGCAGAGATACAGGGCCAAACTATGGCTACACCTTC
CASRDTGPNYGYTF
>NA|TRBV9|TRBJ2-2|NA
TGTGCCAGCAGCGTAGGGACGGCGAACACCGGGGAGCTGTTTTTT
CASSVGTANTGELFF
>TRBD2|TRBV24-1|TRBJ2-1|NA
TGTGCCACCAGTGATCCAACCAGCGGGGCCTCGGATGAGCAGTTCTTC
CATSDPTSGASDEQFF
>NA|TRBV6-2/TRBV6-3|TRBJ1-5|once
TGTGCCAGCAGTTACGAGACGGGGAACGGCCGGTATCAGCCCCAGCATTTT
CASSYETGNGRYQPQHF
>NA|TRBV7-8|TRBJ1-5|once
TGTGCCAGCAGCTTAGGAGGGGATCAGCCCCAGCATTTT
CASSLGGDQPQHF
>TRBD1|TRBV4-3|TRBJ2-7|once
TGCGCCAGCAGCCAGACCGGACAGGTGAACTACGAGCAGTACTTC
CASSQTGQVNYEQYF
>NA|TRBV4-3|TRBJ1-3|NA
TGCGCCAGCAGCCAAGATGGGGTAGGGGGAAACACCATATATTTT
CASSQDGVGGNTIYF
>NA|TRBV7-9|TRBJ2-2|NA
TGTGCCAGCAGCCCACCCGGACTGCTCATCGGGGAGCTGTTTTTT
CASSPPGLLIGELFF
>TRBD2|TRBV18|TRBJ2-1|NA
TGTGCCAGCTCACTATCCGGGGGGTCCTACAATGAGCAGTTCTTC
CASSLSGGSYNEQFF
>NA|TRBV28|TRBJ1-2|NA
TGTGCCAGCAGTCCAGTGACACCTAAGGGATATGGCTACACCTTC
CASSPVTPKGYGYTF
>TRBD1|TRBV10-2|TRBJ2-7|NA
TGCGCCAGCACCCGGACAGGGGCTACCTACGAGCAGTACTTC
CASTRTGATYEQYF
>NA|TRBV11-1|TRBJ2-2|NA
TGTGCCAGCAGCCATGGGGCTGGGGAGCTGTTTTTT
CASSHGAGELFF
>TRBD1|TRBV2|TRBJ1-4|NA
TGTGCCAGCAGTGATGCACAGGGGTTGACTAATGAAAAACTGTTTTTT
CASSDAQGLTNEKLFF
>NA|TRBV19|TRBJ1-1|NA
TGTGCCAGTAGTATAGATCGGAGGAACACTGAAGCTTTCTTT
CASSIDRRNTEAFF
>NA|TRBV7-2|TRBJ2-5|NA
TGTGCCAGCAGCCTGGGGGCTAGCCTACAAGAGACCCAGTACTTC
CASSLGASLQETQYF
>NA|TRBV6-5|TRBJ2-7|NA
TGTGCCAGCAGTTATCGTGGTTACGAGCAGTACTTC
CASSYRGYEQYF
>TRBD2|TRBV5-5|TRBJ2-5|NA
TGTGCCAGCAGCCGTCCTCTAGCGGGAGGCGGGGAGACCCAGTACTTC
CASSRPLAGGGETQYF
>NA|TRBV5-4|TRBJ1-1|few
TGTGCCAGCAGACAGGACGTAACCCGGAACACTGAAGCTTTCTTT
CASRQDVTRNTEAFF
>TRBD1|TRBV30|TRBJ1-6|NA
TGTGCCTGGAGTGTCATGGACAGGGAGAATTCACCCCTCCACTTT
CAWSVMDRENSPLHF
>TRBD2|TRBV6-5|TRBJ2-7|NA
TGTGCCAGCACCAGAGCGGGAGGAACCTACGAGCAGTACTTC
CASTRAGGTYEQYF
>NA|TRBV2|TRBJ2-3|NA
TGTGCCAGCTCCCAAGTGGGGGTCAGTACGCAGTATTTT
CASSQVGVSTQYF
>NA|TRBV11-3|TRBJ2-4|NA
TGTGCCAGCAGCTTAGGGATGTTAGCCAAAAACATTCAGTACTTC
CASSLGMLAKNIQYF
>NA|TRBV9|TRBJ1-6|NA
TGTGCCAGCAGCAAAGACAATGAATATAATTCACCCCTCCACTTT
CASSKDNEYNSPLHF
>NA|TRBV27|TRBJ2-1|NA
TGTGCCAGCAGTTTAGACACCCTTAGGTCTACAGTCTTC
CASSLDTLRSTVF
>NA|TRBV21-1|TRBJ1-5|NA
TGTGCCAGCAGCAAAGATGGGACCCCCAATCAGCCCCAGCATTTT
CASSKDGTPNQPQHF
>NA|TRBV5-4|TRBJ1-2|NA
TGTGCCAGCAGCTTGGCGTCAGAAGCTAACTATGGCTACACCTTC
CASSLASEANYGYTF
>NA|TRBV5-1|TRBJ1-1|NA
TGCGCCAGCAGCTCCCCGGGAACCAAGGGGACTGAAGCTTTCTTT
CASSSPGTKGTEAFF